This entry is about one TCR beta chain. The sample is drawn from a study of control samples from healthy donors and cancer patients. The assay was immunoSEQ multiplex PCR, and TCRdb's table has in-frame clones only and misses some. The sample contains 50,000 or so clones, roughly 96% of which appear only once. CDR3 length: 15 residues. The germline CDR1 and CDR2 sequences are SNHLY and FYNNEI. V was cut by 7 bases and J by 8 bases, with 20 bases left in between. The chain joins TRBV2 to TRBJ1-4; D might be TRBD1 (5 bases). The clonotype originates from a man aged 25 to 45 in good health. The specimen sequenced was blood. The DNA of the CDR3 is TGTGCCAGCACTCAACGGGCAGCTCGGGGCGAAAAACTGTTTTTT. Amino acids: CASTQRAARGEKLFF.